The next 12 T cell receptor beta chains were all read from a single sample in a study of T cells in women clearing cervical HPV infection. TCRdb's table, derived via immunoSEQ multiplex PCR, lists solely in-frame clones and lacks some. Here the sample table reports some 30,000 clones. The sequenced sample consisted of blood buffy coat. The receptors derive from a woman aged 18 to 75 with a cervical HPV16 infection that either progressed to CIN3+ or cleared (not recorded which).

With respect to this clone: Coverage ceases 3 residues before the CDR3 finishes, and the germline J gene fills in the end. The chain couples TRBV30 to TRBJ1-3, with D perhaps TRBD1 (6 bases). The CDR3 totals 14 residues. Looked up from germline, CDR1 is GTSNPN and CDR2 is SVGIG (reference sequence). V was pared by 0 bases and J by 0 bases, with 6 bases between. The CDR3 bases that were read are TGTGCCTGGAGTGTCAGGGGCTCTGGAAACACC. This encodes CAWSVRGSGNT. The CDR3 reads in full as CAWSVRGSGNTIYF.

With respect to this clone: The read ends 3 residues shy of where the CDR3 ends; the end is completed using the germline J gene. The rearrangement links TRBV4-1 to TRBJ2-3; D is undetermined. From germline, CDR1 is MGHRA and CDR2 YSYEKL. The CDR3 covers 14 residues. V shed 2 bases and J shed 3 bases, with 9 bases lying between them. The CDR3 loop reads CASSQKGLTDTQYF. The CDR3 DNA, read in part, is TGCGCCAGCAGCCAAAAAGGGTTAACAGATACG.

With respect to this clone: The read comes to an end 3 residues before the CDR3 does, leaving the germline J gene to fill in the end. The chain combines TRBV6-1 with TRBJ2-1, with 7 nucleotides matching TRBD2. V gave up 2 bases and J gave up 7 bases; unmatched junction bases: 8. The CDR3 contains 15 residues. Germline-derived CDR1 and CDR2 are MNHNS and SASEGT. The chain's CDR3 is CASSENPGGLNEQFF. The CDR3 bases that were read are TGTGCCAGCAGTGAAAACCCCGGGGGGTTGAATGAG.

Comment on this clone: The read gets to within 3 residues of the CDR3 end, and the germline J gene fills in the rest. V usage is TRBV2 and J usage is TRBJ1-3; D call uncertain. CDR3 size: 14 residues. The ends were cut back, 6 bases at V and 3 bases at J, with 12 bases in the middle. Germline V gives CDR1 SNHLY, CDR2 FYNNEI. CDR3 sequence: CASRSSADGNTIYF. CDR3 DNA, as far as it was read: TGTGCCAGCAGGAGCAGCGCCGATGGAAACACC.

Remarks on this clone: The sequence runs out 3 residues before the end of the CDR3; the remainder is reconstructed from the germline J gene. The genes are TRBV7-9 and TRBJ1-2, with D possibly matching TRBD1 (5 bases). The CDR3 length is 12 residues. V shed 2 bases and J shed 7 bases, with 8 bases lying between them. The germline V gene encodes CDR1 SEHNR and CDR2 FQNEAQ (reference sequence). This chain's CDR3 is CASSLTQGGYTF. The covered CDR3 bases are TGTGCCAGCAGCTTAACTCAGGGTGGC.

Note on this clone: Sequencing ends 3 residues short of the CDR3 end; the germline J gene provides the rest. The V and J genes are TRBV29-1 and TRBJ1-2; a weak D match, TRBD1 (5 bases). The V and J ends lost 2 bases and 1 base respectively, with 11 bases between them. This CDR3 spans 14 amino acids. Germline CDR1 is SQVTM and CDR2 is ANQGSEA. The CDR3 spells CSVESPGGNYGYTF. The DNA read from the CDR3 is TGCAGCGTTGAATCCCCGGGGGGTAACTATGGC. Supplemented by reference TRBV29-1 and TRBJ1-2, the full variable domain reads SAVISQKPSRDICQRGTSLTIQCQVDSQVTMMFWYRQQPGQSLTLIATANQGSEATYESGFVIDKFPISRPNLTFSTLTVSNMSPEDSSIYLCSVESPGGNYGYTFGSGTRLTVV.

Remarks on this clone: The read is 3 residues too short to cover the CDR3 end, so that end is filled in from the germline J gene. The chain is built from TRBV20-1 and TRBJ2-2; D gene uncertain. The V gene's germline CDR1 is DFQATT and CDR2 SNEGSKA (reference sequence). The CDR3 covers 13 residues. Between the trimmed V and J ends, which lost 5 bases and 4 bases, there was a span of 11 bases. Incomplete CDR3 DNA: TGCAGTGCTCCCATGGCCCTCACCGGGGAG. As protein: CSAPMALTGE. The whole CDR3 sequence reads CSAPMALTGELFF.

Regarding this clone: The read comes to an end 3 residues before the CDR3 does, leaving the germline J gene to fill in the end. The chain recombines TRBV5-6 with TRBJ2-5; D is perhaps TRBD2 (5 bases). V lost 6 bases and J 1 base, leaving 13 bases between the germline ends. Germline CDR1 reads SGHDT; CDR2 reads YYEEEE. The CDR3 runs to 14 residues. CDR3: CASTSVGLQETQYF. The DNA read from the CDR3 is TGTGCCAGCACCTCGGTTGGACTCCAAGAGACC.

Details on this clone: The DNA ends 3 residues before the CDR3 does, and the rest of the CDR3 is filled in from the germline J gene. The chain combines TRBV2 with TRBJ1-2; 7 positions match TRBD1. The CDR3 spans 14 residues. From germline, CDR1 is SNHLY and CDR2 FYNNEI. The CDR3 reads CASSNGGQPYDYTF. The DNA read from the CDR3 is TGTGCCAGCAGTAACGGGGGACAGCCCTACGAC.

A note on this clone: The CDR3 extends 3 residues past the end of the read, so its final part is completed from the germline J gene. The chain uses TRBV5-1 and TRBJ2-3, with D uncertain. There are 14 residues in the CDR3. Germline CDR1 and CDR2: SGHRS and YFSETQ. The CDR3 region is CASSLVASQEAQYF. The sequenced CDR3 bases are TGCGCCAGCAGCTTGGTGGCCAGTCAAGAGGCG.

Remarks on this clone: The read halts 3 residues ahead of the CDR3 end, with the missing end drawn from the germline J gene. The chain couples TRBV5-6 to TRBJ2-1, with a tentative D call TRBD1 (5 bases). Germline V CDR1 and CDR2: SGHDT, YYEEEE. The CDR3 contains 14 residues. With 0 bases removed from V and 9 bases from J, the gap between germline ends came to 13 bases. The CDR3 region is CASSLETGYGEQFF. CDR3 bases read: TGTGCCAGCAGCTTGGAAACAGGATACGGTGAG.

Worth noting for this clone: The read falls 3 residues short of the CDR3 end, and the missing part is taken from the germline J gene. V gene TRBV30 combines with J gene TRBJ2-5, with a tentative D call TRBD1 (6 bases). Trimming removed 0 bases at V and 7 bases at J, with 21 bases between. Germline CDR1 is GTSNPN and CDR2 is SVGIG (reference sequence). The CDR3 has 16 residues. The part of the CDR3 DNA that was read is TGTGCCTGGAGTGTAGGGGAGACAGGCCGTTCGGGGACC. Residues: CAWSVGETGRSGT. The whole CDR3 protein is CAWSVGETGRSGTQYF.